These 27 T cell receptor beta chains originate from one sample sequenced in a study of cytomegalovirus exposure and HLA in healthy donors. In the PCR, 60 Vbeta and 13 Jbeta primers were used. TCRdb keeps only in-frame clones here, not all; method: immunoSEQ multiplex PCR. In the table there are 200,000 to 250,000 clones, 82% of which are singletons. Sequences were obtained from PBMCs. The receptors come from a middle-aged woman in good health and CMV-seropositive.

Turning to this clone: Distinct nucleotide sequences in the sample also encode this CDR3. The chain is built from TRBV5-1 and TRBJ2-3; 9 bases are a match to TRBD2. The CDR3 loop spans 16 amino acids. V was pared by 1 base and J by 4 bases, with 7 bases of the junction left unmatched. Germline loops: CDR1 SGHRS, CDR2 YFSETQ. The DNA of the CDR3 is TGCGCCAGCAGCTTGTCAGTAGTAGCGGGGGCAGATACGCAGTATTTT. Translation gives CASSLSVVAGADTQYF.

The gene calls are TRBV30 and TRBJ1-1; tentative D call: TRBD1 (6 bases). The V gene's germline CDR1 is GTSNPN and CDR2 SVGIG (reference sequence). The CDR3 covers 14 residues. V lost 0 bases and J 6 bases, leaving 14 bases between the germline ends. CDR3 sequence (DNA): TGTGCCTGGAGTGTACAGGGTATGGGAGCTGAAGCTTTCTTT. Translating it yields CAWSVQGMGAEAFF.

This clone showed up just once. V gene TRBV5-4 combines with J gene TRBJ2-1, with 13 nucleotides matching TRBD2. Germline CDR1 and CDR2: SGHNT and YYREEE (reference sequence). The V and J ends lost 4 bases and 6 bases, in that order; junction bases with no gene match: 4. The CDR3 runs to 15 residues. The CDR3 spells CASSVGLAGVNEQFF. The CDR3 DNA reads as TGTGCCAGCAGCGTCGGACTAGCGGGAGTCAATGAGCAGTTCTTC.

The rearrangement links TRBV9 to TRBJ2-5; D not certain. The CDR3 runs to 12 residues. V was clipped by 3 bases and J by 5 bases, with 8 bases between them. Germline CDR1 and CDR2: SGDLS and YYNGEE. The CDR3 spells CASSGNMETQYF. CDR3 coding DNA: TGTGCCAGCAGCGGTAATATGGAGACCCAGTACTTC.

This chain links TRBV6-5 with TRBJ1-2; D is possibly TRBD1 (5 bases). Between the trimmed V and J ends, which lost 4 bases and 5 bases, there was a span of 17 bases. Per germline, CDR1 MNHEY and CDR2 SVGAGI. This CDR3 region has 15 residues. The chain's CDR3 is CASSSRDRPIYGYTF. In DNA, the CDR3 is TGTGCCAGCAGTTCGCGAGACAGACCAATATATGGCTACACCTTC.

The J gene is TRBJ1-4, the V gene TRBV19; D remains ambiguous. This CDR3 is built from 15 residues. Germline V gene lookup returns CDR1 LNHDA and CDR2 SQIVND (reference sequence). Trimming stripped 3 bases from V and 7 bases from J, with 15 bases between. CDR3 region: CASSIVWLGGEKLFF. CDR3 in DNA: TGTGCCAGTAGTATTGTTTGGCTTGGAGGTGAAAAACTGTTTTTT. Drawing the rest from reference TRBV19 and TRBJ1-4, the complete variable domain is DGGITQSPKYLFRKEGQNVTLSCEQNLNHDAMYWYRQDPGQGLRLIYYSQIVNDFQKGDIAEGYSVSREKKESFPLTVTSAQKNPTAFYLCASSIVWLGGEKLFFGSGTQLSVL.

The CDR3 bases are TGTGCCAGCAGTTACCCCGGACAGTTGAACACTGAAGCTTTCTTT. It yields the protein CASSYPGQLNTEAFF. The V gene is TRBV6-5, the J gene TRBJ1-1; perhaps TRBD1 as D (6 bases). CDR1 and CDR2 (germline): MNHEY, SVGAGI. The CDR3 loop spans 15 amino acids. Trimming cost V 2 bases and J 0 bases, with 10 bases left between them.

The rearrangement links TRBV19 to TRBJ1-4; a weak D match, TRBD1 (5 bases). Deletions cut 1 base from V and 3 bases from J, with 12 bases between. The CDR3 has 16 amino acids. Per germline, CDR1 LNHDA and CDR2 SQIVND (reference sequence). The CDR3 DNA reads TGTGCCAGTAGTATAGCAGGGTTTCGGTCTAATGAAAAACTGTTTTTT. Residues: CASSIAGFRSNEKLFF. Together with reference TRBV19 and TRBJ1-4, the CDR3 gives the full variable domain: DGGITQSPKYLFRKEGQNVTLSCEQNLNHDAMYWYRQDPGQGLRLIYYSQIVNDFQKGDIAEGYSVSREKKESFPLTVTSAQKNPTAFYLCASSIAGFRSNEKLFFGSGTQLSVL.

The chain combines TRBV9 with TRBJ2-3; 8 nucleotides align to TRBD1. V lost 0 bases and J lost 1; bases outside the gene matches: 4. Germline V gene sequence: CDR1 SGDLS, CDR2 YYNGEE. The CDR3 spans 16 residues. As DNA, the CDR3 is TGTGCCAGCAGCGTAGACGGGACAGGCGGCACAGATACGCAGTATTTT. This sequence encodes CASSVDGTGGTDTQYF.

V and J are TRBV30 and TRBJ1-2, with a tentative D call TRBD1 (6 bases). Per germline, CDR1 GTSNPN and CDR2 SVGIG (reference sequence). This CDR3 contains 15 residues. The V and J ends lost 0 bases and 0 bases respectively, with 11 bases between them. For the CDR3, the DNA is TGTGCCTGGAGTGTAACAGGGTATACTAACTATGGCTACACCTTC. Encoded protein: CAWSVTGYTNYGYTF.

The genes are TRBV19 and TRBJ2-3; the match to TRBD1 covers 7 bases. V was clipped by 6 bases and J by 4 bases; unmatched bases: 7. This CDR3 has 14 residues. Germline CDR1 LNHDA, CDR2 SQIVND (reference sequence). The CDR3 region has the DNA TGTGCCAGTAGCCCGACAGGGATGTCAGATACGCAGTATTTT. This encodes CASSPTGMSDTQYF.

The J gene is TRBJ2-5, the V gene TRBV21-1; the table's D call, TRBD2, has no DNA check behind it. TRBV21-1 has pseudogene status. This CDR3 spans 14 amino acids. The CDR3 DNA is TGTGCCAGCAGCAAAGCGCGGAGGGACGGGACCCAGTACTTC. It is translated as CASSKARRDGTQYF.

V usage is TRBV11-2 and J usage is TRBJ1-3; D is possibly TRBD1 (6 bases). The V end lost 1 base, the J end lost 1 base, and 17 bases lay between the germline ends. The germline V gene encodes CDR1 SGHAT and CDR2 FQNNGV. The CDR3 is 18 residues long. In DNA, the CDR3 is TGTGCCAGCAGCTTAGGAAGTCTTGGACAGAGATCTGGAAACACCATATATTTT. The encoded protein is CASSLGSLGQRSGNTIYF.

V and J are TRBV2 and TRBJ2-1, with TRBD2 matching over 9 bases. V trimming: 2 bases; J trimming: 6 bases; junction bases outside the gene matches: 8. The germline gives CDR1 SNHLY, CDR2 FYNNEI. This CDR3 is built from 16 residues. Written as DNA, the CDR3 is TGTGCCAGCAGTGAAAGGGCTAGCGGGATCCGCAATGAGCAGTTCTTC. Protein sequence: CASSERASGIRNEQFF. Filled out from reference TRBV2 and TRBJ2-1, the complete variable domain reads EPEVTQTPSHQVTQMGQEVILRCVPISNHLYFYWYRQILGQKVEFLVSFYNNEISEKSEIFDDQFSVERPDGSNFTLKIRSTKLEDSAMYFCASSERASGIRNEQFFGPGTRLTVL.

CDR3 loop: CASSQVWTSGRNEQFF. The CDR3 DNA follows: TGTGCCAGCAGCCAAGTTTGGACTAGCGGGAGAAATGAGCAGTTCTTC. V gene TRBV14 combines with J gene TRBJ2-1; the match to TRBD2 covers 13 bases. There are 16 residues in the CDR3. J gave up 7 bases and V 1 base, and 4 bases lay outside the gene matches. Looked up from germline, CDR1 is SGHDN and CDR2 is FVKESK.

J is TRBJ1-2 and V is TRBV6-5; 8 nucleotides align to TRBD1. V was clipped by 6 bases and J by 7 bases; unmatched bases: 10. Germline V gene data show CDR1 as MNHEY and CDR2 as SVGAGI. This CDR3 is 14 amino acids long. The CDR3 coding sequence is TGTGCCAGCAGCTTGACAGGGGTCGCGGGTGGCTACACCTTC. Residues: CASSLTGVAGGYTF.

This clone was counted a few times. The chain links TRBV4-3 to TRBJ2-7; D is possibly TRBD2 (6 bases). The CDR3 spans 16 residues. Germline CDR1 reads LGHNA; CDR2 reads YSLEER. V was clipped by 1 base and J by 3 bases, with 16 bases between them. The DNA of the CDR3 is TGCGCCAGCAGCCAAGGTCGGGCGGGGTTAGGCTACGAGCAGTACTTC. It yields the protein CASSQGRAGLGYEQYF.

The chain employs TRBV29-1 and TRBJ1-4; TRBD1 is a possible D gene (5 bases). This CDR3 comprises 16 residues. Trimming shortened V by 2 bases and J by 8 bases, and 21 bases separated the two germline ends. CDR1 is SQVTM and CDR2 is ANQGSEA in the germline V gene. This CDR3 is CSVENTPHGGEEKLFF. For the CDR3, the DNA is TGCAGCGTTGAAAATACGCCCCACGGGGGAGAGGAAAAACTGTTTTTT.

This chain uses TRBV7-8 with TRBJ2-2; D gene unclear. Trimming removed 5 bases at V and 7 bases at J, with 8 bases between. CDR3 size: 12 residues. Germline V lookup: CDR1 SGHVS, CDR2 FQNEAQ. The CDR3 protein is CASSPQVGELFF. As DNA, the CDR3 is TGTGCCAGCAGCCCCCAGGTCGGGGAGCTGTTTTTT.

This clone was found a few times. The gene calls are TRBV19 and TRBJ1-1; 7 positions agree with TRBD1. V dropped 7 bases and J dropped 6; count of bases not matched to a gene: 8. CDR1 is LNHDA and CDR2 is SQIVND in the germline V gene (reference sequence). This CDR3 is built from 13 residues. In nucleotides, the CDR3 is TGTGCCAGTACCCGACAGGGATATGCTGAAGCTTTCTTT. Its protein is CASTRQGYAEAFF.

The chain recombines TRBV6-5 with TRBJ2-3; possible D gene TRBD2, 5 bases. The ends were cut back, 0 bases at V and 0 bases at J, with 10 bases in the middle. The CDR3 spans 16 residues. The V gene's germline CDR1 is MNHEY and CDR2 SVGAGI. The CDR3 DNA follows: TGTGCCAGCAGTTACTCGATGGCTAGCAGCACAGATACGCAGTATTTT. This sequence encodes CASSYSMASSTDTQYF.

The rearrangement links TRBV30 to TRBJ1-1; perhaps TRBD1 as D (5 bases). Trimming removed 0 bases from V and 1 base from J, with 9 bases in between. The CDR3 is made up of 14 amino acids. CDR1 is GTSNPN, CDR2 SVGIG, per germline (reference sequence). The CDR3 bases are TGTGCCTGGAGTGTTAAAGGGGCGAACACTGAAGCTTTCTTT. Translating gives CAWSVKGANTEAFF.

The rearrangement uses TRBV27 and TRBJ1-1; TRBD1 agrees at 7 bases. With 2 bases clipped from V and 6 bases from J, the junction kept 9 bases outside the gene matches. The CDR3 has 15 residues. The germline V gene has CDR1 MNHEY and CDR2 SMNVEV (reference sequence). The CDR3 protein is CASSLRLGTVSEAFF. CDR3 in DNA: TGTGCCAGCAGTTTACGGCTGGGGACAGTATCTGAAGCTTTCTTT.

The rearrangement uses TRBV10-3 and TRBJ2-2; D gene ambiguous. The CDR3 is 16 residues long. Trimming took 3 bases from V and 1 from J, leaving 12 bases between them. CDR1 ENHRY and CDR2 SYGVKD come from the germline V gene. CDR3 in amino acids: CAISETPGGNTGELFF. The CDR3 DNA follows: TGTGCCATCAGTGAAACCCCCGGTGGGAACACCGGGGAGCTGTTTTTT.

The chain recombines TRBV5-1 with TRBJ2-5, with 9 nucleotides matching TRBD2. The germline V gene encodes CDR1 SGHRS and CDR2 YFSETQ. The CDR3 is 17 residues long. The V and J ends lost 4 bases and 3 bases, in that order; junction bases with no gene match: 13. CDR3 amino acids: CASSEVRGGQTKETQYF. CDR3 coding DNA: TGCGCCAGCAGCGAAGTGCGGGGGGGCCAGACGAAAGAGACCCAGTACTTC.

The chain combines TRBV6-9 with TRBJ2-1; 8 bases agree with TRBD1. Germline V lookup: CDR1 MNHGY, CDR2 SVAAGI. V dropped 6 bases and J dropped 1; count of bases not matched to a gene: 8. This CDR3 has 16 residues. CDR3 region: CASRLPGQASYNEQFF. The CDR3, as DNA: TGTGCCAGCAGGTTACCGGGACAGGCATCCTACAATGAGCAGTTCTTC.

To note about this clone: No conserved phenylalanine or tryptophan ends this CDR3, so it is likely a read error. No DNA is shown, since the ends of the CDR3 on it are uncertain; the CDR3 is the one TCRdb lists. The CDR3: CAIKRRPSV. V usage is TRBV5-7 and J usage is TRBJ2-3; the D call TRBD2 from the table was never checked on the DNA. TRBV5-7 is known as an ORF, though its function is uncertain. The CDR3 is made up of 9 amino acids, end residues included.